This T cell receptor (beta chain) was sequenced in a study of T cell responses to AZD1222 COVID-19 vaccine. The protocol was immunoSEQ multiplex PCR, while the TCRdb copy is restricted to in-frame clones and leaves out a portion. The repertoire holds under 200,000 clones, with roughly 91% as singletons. The source was peripheral blood, collected on day 0 of AZD1222 vaccination. The clonotype was recovered from an adult in good health.

The CDR3 reads CTSSQVRGQRGASSYEQYF. The DNA of the CDR3 is TGCACCAGCAGCCAAGTTAGAGGCCAGCGGGGGGCGAGCTCCTACGAGCAGTACTTC. The chain uses TRBV1 and TRBJ2-7; the table's TRBD2 call for D was not verified on the DNA. TRBV1 is designated a pseudogene. The CDR3 has 19 residues.